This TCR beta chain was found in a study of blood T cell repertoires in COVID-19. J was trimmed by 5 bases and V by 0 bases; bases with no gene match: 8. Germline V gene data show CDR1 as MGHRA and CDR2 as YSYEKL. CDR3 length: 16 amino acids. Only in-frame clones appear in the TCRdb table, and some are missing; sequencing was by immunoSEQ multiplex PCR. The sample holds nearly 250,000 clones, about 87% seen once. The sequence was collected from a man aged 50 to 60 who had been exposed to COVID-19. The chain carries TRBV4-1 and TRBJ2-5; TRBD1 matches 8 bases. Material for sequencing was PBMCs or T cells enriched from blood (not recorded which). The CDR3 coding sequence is TGCGCCAGCAGCCAAGATTCGCAGGGGGCGAGGGAGACCCAGTACTTC. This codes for CASSQDSQGARETQYF.